The 2 T cell receptor beta chains reported below all come from one sample, sequenced in a study of T cell changes during pregnancy in multiple sclerosis. TCRdb's table, derived via immunoSEQ multiplex PCR, lists solely in-frame clones and lacks some. The table has 75,000 to 80,000 clones, around 93% seen once; the top ten hold 0.65% to 0.95%. The material sequenced was peripheral blood, taken in the second trimester of pregnancy. The receptors were gathered from a female donor in good health, enrolled as a control in a pregnancy study.

As DNA, the CDR3 is TGTGCCTGGAGTCGACAGGTTGGCTACACCTTC. Amino acid sequence: CAWSRQVGYTF. This sequence joins TRBV30 and TRBJ1-2; TRBD1 might be the D (6 bases). Germline lookup yields CDR1 GTSNPN and CDR2 SVGIG (reference sequence). This CDR3 contains 11 residues. The ends were cut back, 2 bases at V and 7 bases at J, with 8 bases in the middle.

V usage is TRBV15 and J usage is TRBJ1-1; the match to TRBD1 covers 8 bases. Germline V gene sequence: CDR1 LNHNV, CDR2 YYDKDF (reference sequence). This CDR3 region has 17 residues. The V gene end was trimmed by 6 bases and the J gene end by 2 bases; junction bases not matched to a gene: 14. CDR3 coding DNA: TGTGCCACCAGTCTTACCCCGGGACAGGTTATTAACACTGAAGCTTTCTTT. Protein sequence: CATSLTPGQVINTEAFF.